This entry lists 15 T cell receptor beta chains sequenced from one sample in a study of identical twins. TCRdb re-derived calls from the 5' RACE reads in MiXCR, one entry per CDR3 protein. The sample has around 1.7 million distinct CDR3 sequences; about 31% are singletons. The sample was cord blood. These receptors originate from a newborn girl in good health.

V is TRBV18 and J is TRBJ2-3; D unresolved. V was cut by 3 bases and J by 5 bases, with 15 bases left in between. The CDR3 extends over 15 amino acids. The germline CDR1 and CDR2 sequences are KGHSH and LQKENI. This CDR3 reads CASSPRTQVGDTQYF. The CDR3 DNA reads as TGTGCCAGCTCACCCAGGACCCAAGTAGGAGATACGCAGTATTTT.

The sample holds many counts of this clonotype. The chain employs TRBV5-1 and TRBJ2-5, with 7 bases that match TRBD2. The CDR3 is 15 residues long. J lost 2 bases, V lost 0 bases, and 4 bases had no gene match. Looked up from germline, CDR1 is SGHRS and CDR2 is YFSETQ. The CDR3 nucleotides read TGCGCCAGCAGCTTGGTTCGGGGACTACAAGAGACCCAGTACTTC. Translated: CASSLVRGLQETQYF.

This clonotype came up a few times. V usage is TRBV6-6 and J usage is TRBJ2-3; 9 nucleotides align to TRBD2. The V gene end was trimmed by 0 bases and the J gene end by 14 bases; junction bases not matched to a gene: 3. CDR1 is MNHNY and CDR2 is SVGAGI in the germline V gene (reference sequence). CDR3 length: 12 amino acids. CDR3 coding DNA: TGTGCCAGCAGTTACTCGGGCGGGGGGGCGTATTTT. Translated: CASSYSGGGAYF.

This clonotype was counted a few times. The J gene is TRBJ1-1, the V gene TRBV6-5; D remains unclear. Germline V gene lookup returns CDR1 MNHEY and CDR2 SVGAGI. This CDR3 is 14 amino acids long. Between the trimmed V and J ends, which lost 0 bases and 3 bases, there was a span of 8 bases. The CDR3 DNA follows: TGTGCCAGCAGTTACTCGTCAGATTACACTGAAGCTTTCTTT. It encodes CASSYSSDYTEAFF.

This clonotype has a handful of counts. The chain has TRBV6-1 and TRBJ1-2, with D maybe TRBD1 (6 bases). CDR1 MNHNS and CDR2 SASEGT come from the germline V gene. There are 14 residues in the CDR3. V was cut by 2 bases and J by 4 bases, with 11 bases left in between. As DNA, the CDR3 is TGTGCCAGCAGTGAAATAGACAGGAGCTATGGCTACACCTTC. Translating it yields CASSEIDRSYGYTF.

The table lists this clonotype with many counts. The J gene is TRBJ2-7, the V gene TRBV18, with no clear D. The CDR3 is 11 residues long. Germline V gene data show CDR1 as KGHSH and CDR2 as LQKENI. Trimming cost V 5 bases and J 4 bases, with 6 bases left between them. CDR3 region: CASSNGYEQYF. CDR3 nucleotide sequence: TGTGCCAGCTCAAACGGTTACGAGCAGTACTTC.

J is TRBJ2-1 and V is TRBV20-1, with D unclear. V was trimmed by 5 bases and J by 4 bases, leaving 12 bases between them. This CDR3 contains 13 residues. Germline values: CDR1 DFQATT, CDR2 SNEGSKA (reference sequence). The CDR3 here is CSAQTGLYNEQFF. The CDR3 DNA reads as TGCAGTGCTCAGACTGGGTTGTACAATGAGCAGTTCTTC.

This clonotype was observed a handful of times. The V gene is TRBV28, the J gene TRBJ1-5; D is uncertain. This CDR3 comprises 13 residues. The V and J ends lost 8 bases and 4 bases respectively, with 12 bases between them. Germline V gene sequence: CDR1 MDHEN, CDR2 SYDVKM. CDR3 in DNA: TGTGCCAGCCTTCGGGATTCTAATCAGCCCCAGCATTTT. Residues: CASLRDSNQPQHF.

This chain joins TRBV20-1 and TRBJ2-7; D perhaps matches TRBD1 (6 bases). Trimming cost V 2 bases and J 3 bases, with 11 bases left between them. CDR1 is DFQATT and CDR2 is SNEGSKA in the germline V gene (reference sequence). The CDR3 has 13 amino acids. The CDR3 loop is CSARLDSRYEQYF. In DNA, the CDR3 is TGCAGTGCTAGACTGGACAGCCGCTACGAGCAGTACTTC.

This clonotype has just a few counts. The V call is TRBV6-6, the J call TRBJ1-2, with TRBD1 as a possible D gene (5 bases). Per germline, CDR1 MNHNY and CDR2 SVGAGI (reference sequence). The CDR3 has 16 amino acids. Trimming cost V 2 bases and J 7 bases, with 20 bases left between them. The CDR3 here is CASSYPRIGGSLGYTF. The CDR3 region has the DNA TGTGCCAGCAGTTACCCCCGGATCGGGGGATCCCTTGGCTACACCTTC.

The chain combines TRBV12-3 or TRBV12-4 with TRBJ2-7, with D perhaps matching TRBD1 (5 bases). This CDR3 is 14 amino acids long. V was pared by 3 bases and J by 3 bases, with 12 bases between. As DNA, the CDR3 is TGTGCCAGCAGTTTTTGGGGCAGCTACTACGAGCAGTACTTC. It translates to CASSFWGSYYEQYF.

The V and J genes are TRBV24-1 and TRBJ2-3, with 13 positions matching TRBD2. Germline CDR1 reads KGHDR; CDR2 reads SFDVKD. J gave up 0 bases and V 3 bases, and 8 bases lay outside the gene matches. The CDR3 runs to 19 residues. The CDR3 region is CATSDLTSGRATSTDTQYF. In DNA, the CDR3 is TGTGCCACCAGTGATCTTACTAGCGGGAGGGCCACTAGCACAGATACGCAGTATTTT.

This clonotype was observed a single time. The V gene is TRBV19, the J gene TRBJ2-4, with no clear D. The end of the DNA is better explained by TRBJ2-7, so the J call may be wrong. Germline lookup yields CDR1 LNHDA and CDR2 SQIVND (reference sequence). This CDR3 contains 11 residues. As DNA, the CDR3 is TGTGCCACCGGGCTATACTACGAGCAGTACTTC. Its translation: CATGLYYEQYF.

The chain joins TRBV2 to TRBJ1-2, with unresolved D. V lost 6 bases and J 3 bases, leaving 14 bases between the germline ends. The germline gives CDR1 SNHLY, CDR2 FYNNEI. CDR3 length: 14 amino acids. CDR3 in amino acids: CASRTVESDYGYTF. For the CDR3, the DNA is TGTGCCAGCAGAACCGTAGAGTCGGACTATGGCTACACCTTC.

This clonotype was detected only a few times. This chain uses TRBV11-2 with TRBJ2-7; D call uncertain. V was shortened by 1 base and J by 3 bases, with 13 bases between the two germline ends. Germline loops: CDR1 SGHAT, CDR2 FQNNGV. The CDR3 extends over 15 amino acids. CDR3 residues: CASSLGTEAYYEQYF. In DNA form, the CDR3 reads TGTGCCAGCAGCTTAGGAACCGAGGCCTACTACGAGCAGTACTTC.